This TCR beta chain was captured by sequencing in a study of T cells in Graves' hyperthyroidism and ophthalmopathy. Study-wide context: Initial diagnosis, before any treatment, was when peripheral blood was collected. Findings and limits, study-wide: Among thyroid clonotypes expanded above 0.001, most also appeared in blood. From stable hyperthyroidism, ophthalmopathy was set apart by a 13 V-J model.

Stable hyperthyroidism: no ophthalmopathy progression over 18 months of follow-up. It was RNA transcripts that yielded the amplified TCR beta CDR3 regions. In the first-round RT-PCR of the TCR CDR3, the HTBI primer set was used. TCRdb analysed the multiplex PCR reads with MiXCR anew, one entry per CDR3 protein. This table holds roughly 200,000 distinct CDR3 sequences, approximately 20% found once. V gave up 4 bases and J gave up 3 bases, with 11 bases separating them. The V gene's germline CDR1 is SGHNT and CDR2 YYREEE (reference sequence). The CDR3 loop spans 13 amino acids. Regarding this clonotype: Its antigen is unidentified.

The chain combines TRBV5-4 with TRBJ2-7; a possible D gene is TRBD2 (6 bases). The sequenced sample was blood. The TCR sequence derives from a middle-aged man with Graves' hyperthyroidism. The CDR3 reads CASSGGESYEQYF. Written as DNA, the CDR3 is TGTGCCAGCAGCGGCGGGGAGAGCTACGAGCAGTACTTC. The full variable domain, in which reference TRBV5-4 and TRBJ2-7 provide the parts outside the CDR3, is ETGVTQSPTHLIKTRGQQVTLRCSSQSGHNTVSWYQQALGQGPQFIFQYYREEENGRGNFPPRFSGLQFPNYSSELNVNALELDDSALYLCASSGGESYEQYFGPGTRLTVT.